These T cell receptor beta chains were read from a single sample in a study of T cell repertoires in cytomegalovirus infection. One entry per CDR3 protein, called by TCRdb with MiXCR from the reads. The repertoire holds some 680,000 distinct CDR3 sequences, with less than 40% as singletons. Sequences were obtained from PBMCs. All receptors come from a human donor in good health (CMV status not recorded). Some clones in this sample may be carry-over from other donors' samples. The CDR3 runs from the conserved cysteine through the conserved F or W. D genes are given only for firm matches. Expanded clones are given a class, and other clones once, few, many or no size at all.

TRBV28	few	.	TRBJ1-1	CASNSPGVGMNTEAFF	TGTGCCAGCAATTCCCCCGGGGTGGGCATGAACACTGAAGCTTTCTTT
TRBV6-1	few	.	TRBJ1-5	CASSEAAAAEYSNQPQHF	TGTGCCAGCAGTGAAGCTGCGGCAGCTGAGTATAGCAATCAGCCCCAGCATTTT
TRBV3-1	.	TRBD1	TRBJ1-1	CASSQWGGTGGNTEAFF	TGTGCCAGCAGCCAATGGGGCGGGACAGGGGGCAACACTGAAGCTTTCTTT
TRBV24-1	.	.	TRBJ1-2	CATSDSSGLYGGYTF	TGTGCCACCAGTGATTCCTCAGGGCTCTACGGTGGCTACACCTTC
TRBV20-1	.	.	TRBJ1-5	CSASGGRGNQPQHF	TGCAGTGCTAGTGGTGGGCGTGGCAATCAGCCCCAGCATTTT
TRBV7-2	few	TRBD1	TRBJ1-4	CASSFDGQGYEKLFF	TGTGCCAGCAGCTTTGACGGACAGGGGTATGAAAAACTGTTTTTT
TRBV7-2	.	.	TRBJ2-3	CASSPGLGGTQYF	TGTGCCAGCAGCCCGGGCCTCGGGGGTACGCAGTATTTT
TRBV20-1	.	.	TRBJ1-1	CSARAPAQGGLAFF	TGCAGTGCTAGAGCCCCTGCGCAGGGTGGGTTAGCTTTCTTT
TRBV20-1	.	TRBD2	TRBJ2-3	CSARDKEAGGRTDTQYF	TGCAGTGCTAGAGATAAAGAAGCGGGAGGACGTACAGATACGCAGTATTTT
TRBV6-2/TRBV6-3	.	.	TRBJ1-5	CASSPGQGVRWQPQHF	TGTGCCAGCAGTCCCGGTCAGGGAGTACGGTGGCAGCCCCAGCATTTT
TRBV28	once	TRBD1	TRBJ1-2	CASSLFNRGGIDGYTF	TGTGCCAGCAGTTTATTCAACAGGGGAGGGATCGATGGCTACACCTTC
TRBV7-6	few	TRBD1	TRBJ1-6	CASSYGQGASPLHF	TGTGCCAGCAGCTACGGACAGGGGGCCTCACCCCTCCACTTT
TRBV19	.	.	TRBJ1-1	CASSILLADTEAFF	TGTGCCAGTAGTATTTTGTTGGCAGACACTGAAGCTTTCTTT
TRBV5-3	.	TRBD1	TRBJ2-7	CASSMKETGRRQYF	TGTGCCAGCAGCATGAAGGAGACAGGGAGACGGCAGTACTTC
TRBV4-1	few	.	TRBJ1-6	CASSQIKFVRGNSPLHF	TGCGCCAGCAGCCAAATAAAATTTGTGAGGGGCAATTCACCCCTCCACTTT
TRBV12-3/TRBV12-4	.	.	TRBJ2-3	CASSFLSFGDTQYF	TGTGCCAGCAGTTTTCTTTCTTTCGGCGATACGCAGTATTTT
TRBV19	few	.	TRBJ1-1	CASSQGPATEAFF	TGTGCCAGTAGTCAGGGTCCAGCTACTGAAGCTTTCTTT
TRBV6-1	.	.	TRBJ1-5	CASSETGYSQPQHF	TGTGCCAGCAGCGAAACAGGGTACTCTCAGCCCCAGCATTTT
TRBV7-4	few	.	TRBJ2-7	CASRRGRLGSGASEQYF	TGTGCCAGCAGAAGGGGCAGATTGGGTTCGGGGGCTTCCGAGCAGTACTTC
TRBV7-9	.	.	TRBJ1-3	CASSGGTVSSGNTIYF	TGTGCCAGCAGCGGAGGGACGGTGAGCTCTGGAAACACCATATATTTT
TRBV7-8	.	.	TRBJ1-3	CASSPPGGLRGNTIYF	TGTGCCAGCAGCCCTCCCGGGGGCTTGCGCGGAAACACCATATATTTT
TRBV5-6	.	TRBD1	TRBJ2-1	CASSPDRGAYNEQFF	TGTGCCAGCAGCCCTGACAGGGGTGCCTACAATGAGCAGTTCTTC
TRBV7-2	.	.	TRBJ1-6	CASSFQGGSGSPLHF	TGTGCCAGCAGCTTTCAGGGAGGCTCGGGTTCACCCCTCCACTTT
TRBV4-1	few	.	TRBJ2-3	CASSQDGPSRLDTQYF	TGCGCCAGCAGCCAAGATGGTCCATCCCGTTTGGATACGCAGTATTTT
TRBV7-2	many	.	TRBJ1-1	CASSPQVKTEAFF	TGTGCCAGCAGCCCTCAGGTAAAGACTGAAGCTTTCTTT
TRBV14	few	TRBD1	TRBJ2-1	CASSHYDRDLEQFF	TGTGCCAGCAGCCATTATGACAGGGATCTTGAGCAGTTCTTC
TRBV9	once	.	TRBJ2-3	CASSVERTSTDTQYF	TGTGCCAGCAGCGTAGAAAGAACTAGCACAGATACGCAGTATTTT
TRBV27	.	TRBD2	TRBJ2-1	CASLSQPGLAPNEQFF	TGTGCCAGTCTCTCACAACCGGGACTAGCCCCGAATGAGCAGTTCTTC
TRBV28	few	.	TRBJ1-1	CASGNTNTEAFF	TGTGCCAGCGGCAACACGAACACTGAAGCTTTCTTT
TRBV19	once	.	TRBJ1-5	CASSIARGGFQPQHF	TGTGCCAGTAGTATAGCCCGGGGAGGGTTTCAGCCCCAGCATTTT
TRBV7-2	.	TRBD2	TRBJ2-3	CYSSLTGGSTDTQYF	TGTTACAGCAGCTTAACGGGGGGGAGCACAGATACGCAGTATTTT